This T cell receptor beta chain originates from a study of CD8 T cells in ankylosing spondylitis. Findings of the study overall: Significant enrichment of disease-linked clones was reportedly seen in matched ankylosing spondylitis synovial fluid. In synovial fluid and blood from reactive arthritis, some motif variants were previously reported. A motif in TCR beta, a set of seven to nine highly homologous variants, appeared characteristic of ankylosing spondylitis blood.

TCRdb ran MiXCR on the 5' RACE reads and lists one entry per CDR3 protein. The table records fewer than 350,000 distinct CDR3 sequences, under 14% of them present only once. This clonotype was recorded at least ten times. Its cognate antigen is unknown. The CDR3 has 15 residues. Deletions cut 5 bases from V and 2 bases from J, with 14 bases between. The V gene's germline CDR1 is SGHRS and CDR2 YFSETQ. The chain combines TRBV5-1 with TRBJ2-1; maybe TRBD1 (6 bases). Sequenced sample: blood, either unsorted or a sorted T cell fraction (not recorded which). The clonotype was recovered from a female donor with ankylosing spondylitis or in good health (not recorded which). The CDR3 bases are TGCGCCAGCAGACCCTGGACAGTTCCCTACAATGAGCAGTTCTTC. This codes for CASRPWTVPYNEQFF.